This is a list of T cell receptor beta chains from one sample in a study of naive and memory T cell subsets. Using its own MiXCR run on the UMI-ligation and nested PCR reads, TCRdb lists one record per CDR3 protein. Found here are more than 120,000 distinct CDR3 sequences, more than 15% of them singletons; the top ten hold about 0.6%. The material sequenced was naive CD8+ T cells from blood. The source of these receptors is a human donor in good health. The conserved cysteine and the conserved F or W are not part of the CDR3 here.

TRBV12-3/TRBV12-4	ASSSMGNSYEQY
TRBV7-9	ASTTFGGWAGELF
TRBV20-1	SARVFGTPREWDYGYT
TRBV28	ASSSGTSFYNEQF
TRBV20-1	SARFQGVTYSRYEQY
TRBV27	ASSLAGSYYEQY
TRBV12-3/TRBV12-4	ASSPTGTGGGNTEAF
TRBV6-5	ASSPSGNTEAF
TRBV28	ASSIGQGASYEQY
TRBV27	ASSVFRNQPQH
TRBV28	AIGGGRYEQY
TRBV28	ASGVPGQLHEKLF
TRBV27	ASSLGFGELF
TRBV11-3	ASKSPGGGSEPGELF
TRBV15	ATSRDSLGEQF
TRBV25-1	ASKERGQKLF
TRBV20-1	SAILAGGPETQY
TRBV27	ASSPNRGRDEQY
TRBV7-9	ASSLTTGTTFLNEQF
TRBV6-7	ASSPIAGGAF
TRBV7-8	ASSPRGRNTEAF
TRBV15	ATSRVAFSYEQY
TRBV6-5	ASSRSPTSYLSYEQY
TRBV20-1	SARGALRRTQH
TRBV11-2	ASSRGTGELF
TRBV6-6	ASDGGLFGIDEQF
TRBV9	ASSVGTDSYEQY
TRBV12-3/TRBV12-4	ASSFLVGQGVKNIQY
TRBV14	ASSRGTGSVNEQF
TRBV2	ASSDPIRASLGNEQF
TRBV6-5	ASSYSGGFANTEAF
TRBV27	ASSLRPGGLIHEQY
TRBV20-1	SAEGGMDYEQY
TRBV5-1	ASSTHPPSEYYNEQF
TRBV14	ASSRGGLNTEAF
TRBV28	ASSFLGAGGITDTQY
TRBV15	ATSRASNQPQH
TRBV12-3/TRBV12-4	ASSFIRAGANVLT
TRBV27	ASSSRVSQPQH
TRBV14	ASSPRGGETQY
TRBV25-1	ASTLTGLEQY
TRBV28	ASSLTGFYNSPLH
TRBV7-8	ASSLAMRTAENTGELF
TRBV30	AWGTTAPYNEQF
TRBV21-1	ASRDGTRETQY
TRBV12-3/TRBV12-4	ASSSGTGAPQY
TRBV29-1	SVFEGNMNTEAF
TRBV3-1	ASSQESVETQY
TRBV7-9	ASTRDLQNNEQF
TRBV5-4	ASSLREPEQF
TRBV4-1	ASLDSSNEKLF
TRBV7-8	ASSAANRDPEQY
TRBV12-3/TRBV12-4	ASRSAGANVLT
TRBV3-1	ASSQLLAGEETQY